A single T cell receptor (beta chain) is shown here with its context. The sample belongs to a study of T-cell reconstitution after alpha-beta-depleted transplantation in children. Unique molecular identifiers featured in how the TCRbeta library was prepared. Each CDR3 protein gets one entry after TCRdb re-called the PCR reads with MiXCR. The data contain 640,000 or so distinct CDR3 sequences, around 16% of them singletons. Trimming left V 1 base short and J 4 bases short, with 11 bases between. CDR1 and CDR2 from the germline V gene are LGHNA and YNFKEQ. CDR3 length equals 15 residues. The rearrangement links TRBV4-2 to TRBJ1-5, with D uncertain. The sequence came from a human donor who donated a stem cell graft to a child with acute myeloid leukemia. This specimen was PBMCs from the stem cell graft donor, taken from the stem cell graft. In DNA form, the CDR3 reads TGTGCCAGCAGCCAAGGAGGACCGTTGAATCAGCCCCAGCATTTT. Translation gives CASSQGGPLNQPQHF.